The 5 T cell receptor beta chains presented below share a single source sample, sequenced in a study of blood T cell repertoires in COVID-19. The repertoire was sequenced with immunoSEQ multiplex PCR; TCRdb's copy has only in-frame clones and lacks some. The data show 90,000 to 100,000 clones, approximately 86% seen once. The sequencing input was peripheral blood. These receptors all come from a man older than 75 with acute or convalescent COVID-19.

This clone has a single count. The chain links TRBV15 to TRBJ1-6; no reliable D call. The CDR3 runs to 16 residues. Germline CDR1 and CDR2: LNHNV and YYDKDF (reference sequence). Trimming left V 6 bases short and J 1 base short, with 13 bases between. The CDR3 DNA follows: TGTGCCACCAGGACCCAAGTCGGGTCCTATAATTCACCCCTCCACTTT. This translates into CATRTQVGSYNSPLHF.

The V and J genes are TRBV3-1 (or the pseudogene TRBV3-2) and TRBJ2-7; D is perhaps TRBD1 (6 bases). CDR1 is LGHDT and CDR2 is YNNKEL in the germline V gene (reference sequence). V lost 9 bases and J 4 bases, leaving 16 bases between the germline ends. This CDR3 contains 13 residues. CDR3 loop: CASRDTGRYEQYF. As DNA, the CDR3 is TGTGCCAGTCGGGACACCGGTCGGTACGAGCAGTACTTC.

The chain couples TRBV28 to TRBJ1-6; unclear D gene. This CDR3 has 15 residues. The V gene's germline CDR1 is MDHEN and CDR2 SYDVKM. V was pared by 4 bases and J by 8 bases, with 15 bases between. The CDR3 region has the DNA TGTGCCAGCAGTTACTCTTCGGGTAATCATTCACCCCTCCACTTT. The encoded protein is CASSYSSGNHSPLHF.

A remark on this clone: A read error may account for a junction end that differs from germline. The chain employs TRBV7-7 and TRBJ1-2; 10 bases map to TRBD1. Germline values: CDR1 SSHAT, CDR2 FNYEAQ (reference sequence). The CDR3 covers 14 residues. CDR3 region: CASSLAGTGEGYTF. The CDR3 DNA reads as TGTGCTAGCAGCTTAGCGGGGACAGGGGAGGGCTACACCTTC.

This chain connects TRBV27 to TRBJ1-5; 7 nucleotides align to TRBD1. This CDR3 has 14 residues. The V gene end was trimmed by 2 bases and the J gene end by 4 bases; junction bases not matched to a gene: 2. From germline, CDR1 is MNHEY and CDR2 SMNVEV (reference sequence). CDR3 sequence reads: CASSLRGLNQPQHF. The CDR3 bases are TGTGCCAGCAGTTTAAGGGGGCTGAATCAGCCCCAGCATTTT.